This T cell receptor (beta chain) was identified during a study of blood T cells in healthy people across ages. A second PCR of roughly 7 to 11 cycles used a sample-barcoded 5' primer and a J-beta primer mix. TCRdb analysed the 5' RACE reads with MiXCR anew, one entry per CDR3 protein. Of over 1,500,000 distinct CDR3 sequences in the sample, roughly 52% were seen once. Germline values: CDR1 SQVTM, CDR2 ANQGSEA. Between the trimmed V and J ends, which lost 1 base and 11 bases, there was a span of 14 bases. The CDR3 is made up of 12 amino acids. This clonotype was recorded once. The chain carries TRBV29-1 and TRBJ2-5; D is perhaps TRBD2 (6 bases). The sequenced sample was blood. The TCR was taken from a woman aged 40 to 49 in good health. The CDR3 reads CSVEVPGLQQYF. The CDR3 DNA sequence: TGCAGCGTTGAAGTACCGGGACTCCAGCAGTACTTC.